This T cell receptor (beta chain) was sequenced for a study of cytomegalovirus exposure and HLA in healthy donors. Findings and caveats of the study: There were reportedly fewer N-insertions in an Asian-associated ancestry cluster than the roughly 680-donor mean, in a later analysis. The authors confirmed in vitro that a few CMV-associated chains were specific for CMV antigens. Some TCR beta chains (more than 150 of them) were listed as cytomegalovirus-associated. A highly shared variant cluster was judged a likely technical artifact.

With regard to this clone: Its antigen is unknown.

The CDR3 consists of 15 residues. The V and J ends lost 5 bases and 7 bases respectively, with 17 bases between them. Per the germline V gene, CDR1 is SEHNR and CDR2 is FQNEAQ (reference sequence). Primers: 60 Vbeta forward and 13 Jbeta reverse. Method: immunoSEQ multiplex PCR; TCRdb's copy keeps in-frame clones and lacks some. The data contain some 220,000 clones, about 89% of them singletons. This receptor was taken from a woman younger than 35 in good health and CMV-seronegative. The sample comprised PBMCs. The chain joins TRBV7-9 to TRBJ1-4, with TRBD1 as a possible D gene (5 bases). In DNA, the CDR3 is TGTGCCAGCAGCCCCCATGGAAGGGGTAGTGAAAAACTGTTTTTT. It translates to CASSPHGRGSEKLFF.